The clone carrying this T cell receptor (beta chain) has a single count. The sample comes from a study of shared clonotypes between healthy human individuals. Germline V lookup: CDR1 SEHNR, CDR2 FQNEAQ (reference sequence). The germline V and J ends were trimmed by 5 bases and 6 bases, with 16 bases remaining between them. The CDR3 is 14 residues long. TCRdb keeps only in-frame clones here, not all; method: immunoSEQ multiplex PCR. The sample records approximately 1.5 million clones, 95% to 99% being singletons. This sequence joins TRBV7-9 and TRBJ1-2; no definite D call. The sample consisted of naive CD4+ T cells sorted from blood. Subset in this sample: CD45RA+ positively selected. The TCR originated in a man aged 25-45 years in good health. The CDR3 DNA reads as TGTGCCAGCAGCCCCGCCCCCGCACAGAATGGCTACACCTTC. Translated, it gives CASSPAPAQNGYTF.